These T cell receptor beta chains were read from a single sample in a study of T-cell reconstitution after alpha-beta-depleted transplantation in children. From the PCR reads, TCRdb called clonotypes with MiXCR, one entry per CDR3 protein. The sample lists roughly 150,000 distinct CDR3 sequences, around 10% occurring once. The starting material was PBMCs, obtained before TCRalphabeta/CD19-depleted stem cell transplant. All receptors come from a boy between 2 and 10 years old with acute myeloid leukemia, due to receive a stem cell transplant. Each CDR3 is given with its conserved first and last residue. The order of the fields is D gene, J gene, clone size, V gene, CDR3 DNA, CDR3 protein. The D gene is left open where the match is weak. Only some rows state a clone size, as once, few, many or a class for expanded clones.

.,TRBJ1-5,.,TRBV3-1,TGTGCCAGCAGCCACGGCGGGAACCAGCCCCAGCATTTT,CASSHGGNQPQHF
TRBD1,TRBJ2-5,many,TRBV28,TGTGCCAGCAGTCCTCTCATGACAGGGAAAAAGACCCAGTACTTC,CASSPLMTGKKTQYF
TRBD2,TRBJ2-3,many,TRBV7-9,TGTGCCAGCAGCTTAGGAGCGGGGGGCACAGATACGCAGTATTTT,CASSLGAGGTDTQYF
.,TRBJ2-3,many,TRBV29-1,TGCAGCGTTGAAGATCTACGTAGCACAGATACGCAGTATTTT,CSVEDLRSTDTQYF
TRBD2,TRBJ2-1,many,TRBV4-1,TGCGCCAGCAGCTCCCGGGAGGGCCAAAATGAGCAGTTCTTC,CASSSREGQNEQFF
TRBD1,TRBJ1-2,many,TRBV10-3,TGTGCCATCAGTCGTCCCGGGACAGGGAACTATGGCTACACCTTC,CAISRPGTGNYGYTF
.,TRBJ2-1,many,TRBV20-1,TGCAGTGCTAGAGATATAGCAAGGGACCATGAGCAGTTCTTC,CSARDIARDHEQFF
TRBD2,TRBJ2-3,many,TRBV20-1,TGCAGTGCTAGAGAGGGACTAGTTGAGGCAGATACGCAGTATTTT,CSAREGLVEADTQYF
TRBD1,TRBJ2-5,many,TRBV20-1,TGCAGTGCGGAAAGGACAGGGGGCTCGCAAGAGACCCAGTACTTC,CSAERTGGSQETQYF
.,TRBJ1-4,many,TRBV7-9,TGTGCCAGCAGCTTATCGAAGGATGAAAAACTGTTTTTT,CASSLSKDEKLFF
.,TRBJ2-5,many,TRBV24-1,TGTGCCACCAGTGGAGGGGGAGAGACCCAGTACTTC,CATSGGGETQYF
.,TRBJ2-6,many,TRBV5-1,TGCGCCAGCAGCTTGGCTCCGATCTCTGGGGCCAACGTCCTGACTTTC,CASSLAPISGANVLTF
.,TRBJ2-5,many,TRBV24-1,TGTGCCACCAGTTTATCAGGGCGAGAGACCCAGTACTTC,CATSLSGRETQYF
TRBD2,TRBJ2-1,many,TRBV2,TGTGCCAGCGGGCGCGGGGGGCCTGTCAATGAGCAGTTCTTC,CASGRGGPVNEQFF
.,TRBJ1-1,many,TRBV20-1,TGCAGTGCTAGGTACTTGGTGGAGGCTTTCTTT,CSARYLVEAFF
TRBD1,TRBJ2-3,.,TRBV20-1,TGCTGTGCTAGCAAGATGAGGGACAGGGGAAGCACAGATACGCAGTATTTT,CCASKMRDRGSTDTQYF
.,TRBJ2-2,.,TRBV27,TGTGCCAGCAGTTTTGGGGGGACAGTGAACACCGGGGAGCTGTTTTTT,CASSFGGTVNTGELFF
TRBD2,TRBJ2-3,many,TRBV7-3,TGTGCCAGCAGCCGTCTGCGGCGGGGGGCGGGGTCAGATACGCAGTATTTT,CASSRLRRGAGSDTQYF
.,TRBJ1-1,many,TRBV12-3/TRBV12-4,TGTGCCAGCAGTTTAGTAAGGGGCACTGAAGCTTTCTTT,CASSLVRGTEAFF
TRBD2,TRBJ2-3,.,TRBV5-1,TGCGCCAGCAGTCCCTTTCGCGGGGGGCGGACAGATACGCAGTATTTT,CASSPFRGGRTDTQYF
.,TRBJ1-1,.,TRBV20-1,TGCAGTGCCCGTAACATGACAGGTTGGGGCACTGAAGCTTTCTTT,CSARNMTGWGTEAFF
TRBD2,TRBJ2-5,many,TRBV5-1,TGCGCCAGCAGTTCCCGTTGGACTAGCGGGGGGTGGAAGACCCAGTACTTC,CASSSRWTSGGWKTQYF
.,TRBJ1-1,few,TRBV6-1,TGTGCCAGCTTACGCCACAGGGCCCTGAACACTGAAGCTTTCTTT,CASLRHRALNTEAFF
TRBD2,TRBJ2-1,many,TRBV15,TGTGCCACCAGCAGCATCGGGGGGGCCTACAATGAGCAGTTCTTC,CATSSIGGAYNEQFF
TRBD2,TRBJ2-1,many,TRBV29-1,TGCAGCGTCACTAGCGGGAGGTGGGAGCAGTTCTTC,CSVTSGRWEQFF
.,TRBJ1-1,many,TRBV24-1,TGTGCCACCAGTAAGAACACTGAAGCTTTCTTT,CATSKNTEAFF
TRBD1,TRBJ2-3,many,TRBV7-3,TGTGCCAGCAGCTTAAAAGGGGGCCCAGATACGCAGTATTTT,CASSLKGGPDTQYF
.,TRBJ2-5,.,TRBV12-3/TRBV12-4,TGTGCCAGCAGTTTAGCGGCAGGCCAGGCGCGAAGGGCCCAGTACTTC,CASSLAAGQARRAQYF
.,TRBJ1-1,many,TRBV20-1,TGCAGTGCTAGATGGACGAAAAAGAACACTGAAGCTTTCTTT,CSARWTKKNTEAFF
.,TRBJ2-3,many,TRBV20-1,TGCAGTGCTAGTCTCGTCACCACAGATACGCAGTATTTT,CSASLVTTDTQYF
.,TRBJ2-5,many,TRBV5-1,TGCGCCAGCAGCTCCGGACCACAAGAGACCCAGTACTTC,CASSSGPQETQYF
TRBD2,TRBJ2-5,many,TRBV7-8,TGTGCCAGCAGCACTGGGACTAGCGGTTTAGAGACCCAGTACTTC,CASSTGTSGLETQYF
.,TRBJ2-7,many,TRBV7-3,TGTGCCAGCAGCTTAACCGGGACCTCCTACGAGCAGTACTTC,CASSLTGTSYEQYF
.,TRBJ1-2,once,TRBV12-3/TRBV12-4,TGTGCCAGCAGTTTCTGGGGCAGCCTAGCTAACTATGGCTACACCTTC,CASSFWGSLANYGYTF
TRBD1,TRBJ2-1,many,TRBV15,TGTGCCACCAGCAGAGGGACAGGTCAGAACCTGGGCGGCACCAACAATGAGCAGTTCTTC,CATSRGTGQNLGGTNNEQFF
.,TRBJ2-1,many,TRBV12-3/TRBV12-4,TGTGCCAGCAGTCACCCAGAGGGCCTGATGGACAATGAGCAGTTCTTC,CASSHPEGLMDNEQFF
TRBD1,TRBJ1-6,many,TRBV4-1,TGCGCCAGCAGCCAAGATCCTATAGGGACAGCCTATAATTCACCCCTCCACTTT,CASSQDPIGTAYNSPLHF
TRBD2,TRBJ2-3,.,TRBV29-1,TGCAGCGTTGAAGAGCGGGGGGATACGCAGTATTTT,CSVEERGDTQYF
TRBD2,TRBJ2-1,many,TRBV30,TGTGCCTGTCCGGGACTAGCGGGAGAGCAGTTCTTC,CACPGLAGEQFF
TRBD1,TRBJ1-5,many,TRBV2,TGTGCCAGCAGGGATACCCCGACAGGGACTGGCAATCAGCCCCAGCATTTT,CASRDTPTGTGNQPQHF
.,TRBJ2-4,many,TRBV6-1,TGTGCCAGCAGCCCGGACTTCGGTATGCCCAAAAACATTCAGTACTTC,CASSPDFGMPKNIQYF
.,TRBJ2-1,many,TRBV20-1,TGCAGTGCCACCAGGGGGGAGGTCTACAATGAGCAGTTCTTC,CSATRGEVYNEQFF
.,TRBJ2-1,many,TRBV20-1,TGCAGTGCTAGAGGGAGCCCGTACAATGAGCAGTTCTTC,CSARGSPYNEQFF
.,TRBJ2-7,many,TRBV20-1,TGCAGTGCTAGAGATTTGAGGGGGAGTTTCAACGAGCAGTACTTC,CSARDLRGSFNEQYF
.,TRBJ1-2,many,TRBV15,TGTGCCACCAGCAGCCGGGACGGATTCTCTGGCTACACCTTC,CATSSRDGFSGYTF
.,TRBJ2-5,many,TRBV15,TGTGCCACCAGCAGAGGGGGGCTAGGCAGCGAGACCCAGTACTTC,CATSRGGLGSETQYF
TRBD1,TRBJ1-2,many,TRBV12-3/TRBV12-4,TGTGCCAGCAGCCGATCGGCAGTCGGGACAGACTATGGCTACACCTTC,CASSRSAVGTDYGYTF
TRBD2,TRBJ2-1,many,TRBV29-1,TGCAGCGTTGAGAGAGGGCTAGCGGGAGGGCCAAATGAGCAGTTCTTC,CSVERGLAGGPNEQFF
.,TRBJ1-5,many,TRBV12-3/TRBV12-4,TGTGCCAGCAGAACAGGACAAAACTTCAATCAGCCCCAGCATTTT,CASRTGQNFNQPQHF
.,TRBJ1-1,many,TRBV4-1,TGCGCCAGCAGCCAACATGACAGTGGGGGTACTGAAGCTTTCTTT,CASSQHDSGGTEAFF
TRBD2,TRBJ2-7,many,TRBV6-1,TGTGCCAGCAGTCGGCGGGGGGCGCGGAGAAGCTCCTACGAGCAGTACTTC,CASSRRGARRSSYEQYF
.,TRBJ1-6,.,TRBV18,TGTGCCAGCTCACCACTGTGGGAAAATTCACCCCTCCACTTT,CASSPLWENSPLHF
.,TRBJ1-1,many,TRBV5-8,TGTGCCAGCAGCTTGGACGGGGGCCGTTTGACTGAAGCTTTCTTT,CASSLDGGRLTEAFF
.,TRBJ1-2,many,TRBV6-5,TGTGCCAGCAGTTACGTCCAGGGTGGAGGCTACACCTTC,CASSYVQGGGYTF
TRBD2,TRBJ2-7,many,TRBV28,TGTGCCAGCAGTTTTGCGGGAGGGCTGTACGAGCAGTACTTC,CASSFAGGLYEQYF
TRBD1,TRBJ2-2,few,TRBV5-4,TGTGCCAGCAGCCTAGACAGGGGGCTCGGCGGGGAGCTGTTTTTT,CASSLDRGLGGELFF
TRBD2,TRBJ2-1,many,TRBV7-6,TGTGCCAGCAGCAGTCGGCCTAGCGGGACCGACAATGAGCAGTTCTTC,CASSSRPSGTDNEQFF
.,TRBJ2-5,.,TRBV20-1,TGCAGTGCGACTAGGGGTTCGCGGGAGACCCAGTACTTC,CSATRGSRETQYF